This TCR beta chain was recorded in a study of CD8+CD57+ T cells in acquired aplastic anemia. In the study overall: On average, sorted CD4+ and CD8+ cells gave roughly 2.9 ug of DNA.

Trimming left V 8 bases short and J 5 bases short, with 13 bases between. The CDR3 is 13 residues long. Germline loops: CDR1 ENHRY, CDR2 SYGVKD. This clonotype was seen once. Its antigen is as yet unknown. Patients chosen for sequencing had CD8+CD57+ cells that had expanded, as shown by flow cytometry. Blood came from patients not yet given any therapy. For CDR3 and TCR beta VDJ profiling, genomic DNA was the template used. Each CDR3 protein is one row after TCRdb ran MiXCR on the reads. This table has 200,000 to 250,000 distinct CDR3 sequences, 60% to 80% appearing once. Broader study findings: Patient and control CD8+ Simpson's diversity was not significantly different. Patients and controls were found to share twenty-nine CD8+ CDR3 sequences.

This sequence originates from a human donor with aplastic anemia. This chain connects TRBV10-3 to TRBJ2-1; D may be TRBD1 or TRBD2 (5 bases each). The sample was sorted CD4+, CD8+, or CD8+CD57+ T cells (not recorded which) from PBMCs. The chain's CDR3 is CAISPRGDNEQFF. The CDR3 DNA reads as TGTGCCATCTCCCCGAGGGGAGACAATGAGCAGTTCTTC.